This TCR beta chain stems from a study of cytomegalovirus exposure and HLA in healthy donors. Vbeta (60) and Jbeta (13) primers were used in the PCR. Measured with immunoSEQ multiplex PCR; TCRdb has only the in-frame clones, and not every one. The sample has around 100,000 clones, roughly 80% seen once. The CDR3 has 15 residues. CDR1 and CDR2 (germline): SGHRS, YFSETQ. With 2 bases clipped from V and 1 base from J, the junction kept 3 bases outside the gene matches. The TCR comes from a man aged 25-40 years in good health and CMV-seropositive. Specimen: PBMCs. This chain links TRBV5-1 with TRBJ2-3, with TRBD2 matching 8 bases. The CDR3 loop is CASSFSGAGTDTQYF. CDR3 nucleotide sequence: TGCGCCAGCAGCTTTAGCGGGGCTGGCACAGATACGCAGTATTTT.